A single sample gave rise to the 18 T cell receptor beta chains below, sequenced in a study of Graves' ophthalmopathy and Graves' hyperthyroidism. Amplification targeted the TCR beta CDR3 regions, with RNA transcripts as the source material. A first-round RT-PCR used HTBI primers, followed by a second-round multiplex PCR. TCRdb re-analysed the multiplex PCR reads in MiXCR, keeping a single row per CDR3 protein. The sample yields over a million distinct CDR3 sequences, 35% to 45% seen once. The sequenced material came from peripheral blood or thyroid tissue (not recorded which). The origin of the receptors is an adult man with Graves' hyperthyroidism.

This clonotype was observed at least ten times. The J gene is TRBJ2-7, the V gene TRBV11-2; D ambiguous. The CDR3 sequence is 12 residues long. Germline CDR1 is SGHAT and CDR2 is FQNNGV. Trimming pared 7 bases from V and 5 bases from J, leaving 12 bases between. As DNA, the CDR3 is TGTGCCAGCACCGTTAACGAGGACGAGCAGTACTTC. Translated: CASTVNEDEQYF.

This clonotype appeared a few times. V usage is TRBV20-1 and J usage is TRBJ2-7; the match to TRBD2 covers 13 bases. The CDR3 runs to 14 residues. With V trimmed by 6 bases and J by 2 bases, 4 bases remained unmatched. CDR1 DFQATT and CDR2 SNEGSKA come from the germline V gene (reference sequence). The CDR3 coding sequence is TGCAGTGCCAAGGGACTAGCGGGGACCTACGAGCAGTACTTC. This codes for CSAKGLAGTYEQYF.

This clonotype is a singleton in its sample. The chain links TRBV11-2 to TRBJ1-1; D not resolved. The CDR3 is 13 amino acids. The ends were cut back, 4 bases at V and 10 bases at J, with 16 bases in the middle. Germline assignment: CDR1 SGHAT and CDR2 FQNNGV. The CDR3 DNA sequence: TGTGCCAGCAGCTATAGGGTAGGCGACTTAGCTTTCTTT. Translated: CASSYRVGDLAFF. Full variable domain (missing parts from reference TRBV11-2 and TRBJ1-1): EAGVAQSPRYKIIEKRQSVAFWCNPISGHATLYWYQQILGQGPKLLIQFQNNGVVDDSQLPKDRFSAERLKGVDSTLKIQPAKLEDSAVYLCASSYRVGDLAFFGQGTRLTVV.

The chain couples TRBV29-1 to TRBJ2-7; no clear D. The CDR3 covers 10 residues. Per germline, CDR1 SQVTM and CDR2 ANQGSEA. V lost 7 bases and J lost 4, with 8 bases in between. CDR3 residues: CSADGYEQYF. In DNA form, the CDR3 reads TGCAGCGCCGACGGTTACGAGCAGTACTTC.

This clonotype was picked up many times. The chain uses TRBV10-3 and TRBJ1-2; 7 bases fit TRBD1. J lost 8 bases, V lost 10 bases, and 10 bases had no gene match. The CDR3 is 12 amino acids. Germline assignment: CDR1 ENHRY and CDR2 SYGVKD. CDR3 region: CASQGDPLGYTF. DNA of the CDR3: TGTGCCAGCCAGGGGGACCCCCTCGGCTACACCTTC.

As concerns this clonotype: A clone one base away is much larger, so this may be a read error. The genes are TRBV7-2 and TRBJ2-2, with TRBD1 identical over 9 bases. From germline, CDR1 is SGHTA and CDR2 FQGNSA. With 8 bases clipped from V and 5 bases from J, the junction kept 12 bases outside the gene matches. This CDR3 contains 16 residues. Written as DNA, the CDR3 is TGTGCCAGCGGCAGGCGACAGGGGGGATGGACCGGGGAGCTGTTTTTT. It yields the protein CASGRRQGGWTGELFF.

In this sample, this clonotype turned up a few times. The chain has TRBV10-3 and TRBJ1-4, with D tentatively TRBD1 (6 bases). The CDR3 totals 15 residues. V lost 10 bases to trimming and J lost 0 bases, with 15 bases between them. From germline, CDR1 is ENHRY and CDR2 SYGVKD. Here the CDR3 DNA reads TGTGCCAGCAGACCGGGGACAACAACTAATGAAAAACTGTTTTTT. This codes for CASRPGTTTNEKLFF.

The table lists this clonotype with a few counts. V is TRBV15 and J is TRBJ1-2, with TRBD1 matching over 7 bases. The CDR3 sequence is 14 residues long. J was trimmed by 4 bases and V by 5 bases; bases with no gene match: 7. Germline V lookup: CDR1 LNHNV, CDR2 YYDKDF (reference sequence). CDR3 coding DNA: TGTGCCACCAGCGCACACAGGGGATTCTATGGCTACACCTTC. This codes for CATSAHRGFYGYTF.

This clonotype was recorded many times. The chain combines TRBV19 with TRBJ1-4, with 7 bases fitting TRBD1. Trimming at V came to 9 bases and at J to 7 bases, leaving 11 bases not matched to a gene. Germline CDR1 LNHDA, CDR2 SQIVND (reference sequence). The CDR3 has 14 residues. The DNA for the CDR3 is TGTGCCAGCTCCAAAGGGGGCCTGAGTGAAAAACTGTTTTTT. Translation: CASSKGGLSEKLFF.

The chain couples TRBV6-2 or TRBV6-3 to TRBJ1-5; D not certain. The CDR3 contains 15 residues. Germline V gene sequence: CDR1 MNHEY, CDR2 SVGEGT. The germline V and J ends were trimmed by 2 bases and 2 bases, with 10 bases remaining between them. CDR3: CASSYAGTGNQPQHF. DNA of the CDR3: TGTGCCAGCAGTTACGCAGGTACTGGCAATCAGCCCCAGCATTTT.

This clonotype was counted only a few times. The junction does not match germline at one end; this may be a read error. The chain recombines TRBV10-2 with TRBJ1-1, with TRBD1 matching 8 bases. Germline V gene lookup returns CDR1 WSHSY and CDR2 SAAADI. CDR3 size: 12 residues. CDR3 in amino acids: CASSEPDRANPF. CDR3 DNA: TGCGCCAGCAGTGAGCCGGACAGGGCAAATCCCTTT.

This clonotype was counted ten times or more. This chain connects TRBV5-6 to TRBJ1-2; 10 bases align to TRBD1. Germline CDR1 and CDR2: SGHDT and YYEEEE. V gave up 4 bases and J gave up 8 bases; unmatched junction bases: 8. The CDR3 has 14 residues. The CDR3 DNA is TGTGCCAGCAGCGACGGGACAGGGGCCGGGGGCTACACCTTC. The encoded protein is CASSDGTGAGGYTF.

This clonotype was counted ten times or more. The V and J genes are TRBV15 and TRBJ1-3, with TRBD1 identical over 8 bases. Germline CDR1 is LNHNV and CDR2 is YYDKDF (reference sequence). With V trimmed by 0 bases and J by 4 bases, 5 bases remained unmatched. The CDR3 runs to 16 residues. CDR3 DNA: TGTGCCACCAGCAGAGAGAAACAGGGGGTGGGAAACACCATATATTTT. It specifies CATSREKQGVGNTIYF.

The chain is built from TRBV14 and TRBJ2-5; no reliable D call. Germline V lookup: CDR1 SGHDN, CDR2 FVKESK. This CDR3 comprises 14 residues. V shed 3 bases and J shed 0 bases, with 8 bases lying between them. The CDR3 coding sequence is TGTGCCAGCAGCCAGGGCAGAAACCAAGAGACCCAGTACTTC. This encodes CASSQGRNQETQYF.

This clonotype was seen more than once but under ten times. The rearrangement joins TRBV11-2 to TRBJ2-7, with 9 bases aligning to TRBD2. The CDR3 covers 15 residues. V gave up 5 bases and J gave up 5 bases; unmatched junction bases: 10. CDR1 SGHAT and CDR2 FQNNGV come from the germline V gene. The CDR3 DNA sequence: TGTGCCAGCAGCCATGAGGCTAGCGGGACTAACGAGCAGTACTTC. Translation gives CASSHEASGTNEQYF.

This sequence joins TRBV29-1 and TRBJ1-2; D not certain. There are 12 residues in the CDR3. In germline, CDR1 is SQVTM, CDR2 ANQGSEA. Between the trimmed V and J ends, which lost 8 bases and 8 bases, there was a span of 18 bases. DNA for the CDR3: TGCAGCATGGGCCGTAGAGCGGCAGGCTACACCTTC. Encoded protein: CSMGRRAAGYTF. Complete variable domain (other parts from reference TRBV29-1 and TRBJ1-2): SAVISQKPSRDICQRGTSLTIQCQVDSQVTMMFWYRQQPGQSLTLIATANQGSEATYESGFVIDKFPISRPNLTFSTLTVSNMSPEDSSIYLCSMGRRAAGYTFGSGTRLTVV.

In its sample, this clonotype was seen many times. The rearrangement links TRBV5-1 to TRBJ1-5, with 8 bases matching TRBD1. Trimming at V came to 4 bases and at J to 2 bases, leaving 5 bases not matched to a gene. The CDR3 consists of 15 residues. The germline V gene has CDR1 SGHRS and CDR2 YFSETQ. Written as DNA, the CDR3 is TGCGCCAGCAGCCTGGACAGGGCTGGCAATCAGCCCCAGCATTTT. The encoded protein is CASSLDRAGNQPQHF.

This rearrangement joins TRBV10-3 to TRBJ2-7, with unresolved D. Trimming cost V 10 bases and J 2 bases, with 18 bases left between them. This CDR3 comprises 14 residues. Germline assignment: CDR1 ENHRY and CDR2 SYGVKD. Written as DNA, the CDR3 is TGTGCCAGCCCGAGCCCTATCCCACCCTACGAGCAGTACTTC. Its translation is CASPSPIPPYEQYF.